This T cell receptor beta chain derives from a study of OX40 agonist ivuxolimab in advanced cancers. About the full investigation: The costimulatory receptor OX40 (CD134) was targeted by ivuxolimab, a fully human IgG2 agonistic monoclonal antibody. Intravenous ivuxolimab was administered to patients every 2 weeks at six dose levels: 0.01, 0.1, 0.3, 1.5, 3 and 10 mg/kg. The monotherapy dose-escalation portion (N ≈ 55 patients) of the phase I ivuxolimab trial is reported in the paper. In the dose-escalation cohort, 82.7% of patients were male, and the mean age was approximately 60 years with a range of about 20 to 90. Peripheral TCRbeta sequencing aimed to test whether ivuxolimab altered TCR sequence diversity and caused clonal T-cell expansion. Of the roughly 52 dose-escalation patients, hepatocellular carcinoma was present in some 19, melanoma in roughly 15, renal cell carcinoma in 9 and head and neck cancer in 9. Patients were allowed to have had prior anti-PD-1, anti-PD-L1 or anti-CTLA-4 therapy, and 40% of the dose-escalation patients had been treated with checkpoint inhibitors. Partial responses occurred in three dose-escalation patients, of whom one had hepatocellular carcinoma and two had cutaneous melanoma. The paper's findings and limits, for the study overall: Clonal expansion of both CD4+ and CD8+ blood T cells was observed from baseline to week 6 at doses 0.1 to 3.0 mg/kg. Low levels of normalized T-cell clonal expansion were also seen in some patients who did not respond. In the 0.1-3.0 mg/kg groups, partial responders were among the patients with the lowest normalized peripheral clonal expansion, particularly in CD8+ T cells. The antigen specificity of the clonally expanded peripheral T cells was not determined. After ivuxolimab, CD8+ T cells had more expanded clones than CD4+ T cells on average.

Genomic DNA was isolated from the sorted cells so that the TCRbeta CDR3 region could be sequenced. The immunoSEQ Assay was used for sequencing of TCRbeta CDR3 regions. In its TCRdb copy, this immuneACCESS table keeps in-frame sequences only and misses some clones. Where compared with another copy, unresolved V genes explain less than half of these, and the others have no known cause. The sample table records some 2,400 clones; 70% to 85% of these occur just once. Jointly, the top ten make up about 18% of the sample. The trial excluded patients who had a history of autoimmune disease or who were on systemic immunosuppression. In every dose cohort, peripheral blood was drawn for TCR sequencing at baseline, cycle 4 day 1, and cycle 7 day 1. The samples were drawn from a first-in-human, open-label, multicenter phase I dose-escalation trial of ivuxolimab. Adults with locally advanced or metastatic head and neck squamous cell, hepatocellular, melanoma or renal cell carcinoma were enrolled in the trial. Before TCR sequencing, CD4+ T cells and CD8+ T cells from peripheral blood were sorted into separate populations.

On this clone: This receptor's antigen is unknown. No much larger clonotype is one base removed from it; base qualities were not supplied.

This TCR was sampled from an adult with an advanced solid tumor such as melanoma, head and neck, liver or kidney cancer. The source material was CD4+ or CD8+ T cells sorted from blood, sampled in a trial of the OX40 agonist ivuxolimab.

The DNA reads as follows: TGTGCCAGCCTGGGGGGTCAAGCGGGCAATGAGCAGTTCTTC. Its translation is CASLGGQAGNEQFF. This chain is built from TRBV7-9 and TRBJ2-1; TRBD2 could be the D gene, as 6 bases match. CDR1 is given as SEHNR and CDR2 as FQNEAQ, both from the germline V gene (reference sequence). Spanning cysteine to phenylalanine, the CDR3 consists of 14 amino acids. Of the read, only the CDR3 DNA is kept; its 42 bases are in frame from base 1. Trimming removed 8 bases from V and 6 bases from J, leaving 17 bases between the germline ends.